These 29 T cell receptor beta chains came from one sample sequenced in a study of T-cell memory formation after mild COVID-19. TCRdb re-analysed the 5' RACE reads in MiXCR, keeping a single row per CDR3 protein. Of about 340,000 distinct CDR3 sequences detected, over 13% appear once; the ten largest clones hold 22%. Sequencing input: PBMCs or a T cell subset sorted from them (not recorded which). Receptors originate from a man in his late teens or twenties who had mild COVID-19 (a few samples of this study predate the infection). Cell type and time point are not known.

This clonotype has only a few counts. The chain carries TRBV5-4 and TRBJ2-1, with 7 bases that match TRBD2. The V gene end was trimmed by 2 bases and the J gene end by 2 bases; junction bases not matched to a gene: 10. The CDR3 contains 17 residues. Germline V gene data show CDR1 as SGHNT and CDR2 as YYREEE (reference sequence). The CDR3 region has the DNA TGTGCCAGCAGCTTAGTAGGCCGCGGGGGAACCTACAATGAGCAGTTCTTC. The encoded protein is CASSLVGRGGTYNEQFF.

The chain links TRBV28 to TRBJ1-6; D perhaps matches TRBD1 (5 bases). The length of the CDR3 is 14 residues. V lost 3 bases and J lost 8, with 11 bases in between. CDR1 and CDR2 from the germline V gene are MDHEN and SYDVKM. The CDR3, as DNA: TGTGCCAGCAGTTTTATGCAGGGTTATTCACCCCTCCACTTT. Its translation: CASSFMQGYSPLHF.

The CDR3 here is CASSQEAGIYQPQHF. In nucleotides, the CDR3 is TGTGCCAGCAGCCAAGAAGCAGGGATCTATCAGCCCCAGCATTTT. V is TRBV4-2 and J is TRBJ1-5; perhaps TRBD1 as D (5 bases). The CDR3 covers 15 residues. V lost 0 bases and J lost 5, with 11 bases in between. Germline V gene sequence: CDR1 LGHNA, CDR2 YNFKEQ.

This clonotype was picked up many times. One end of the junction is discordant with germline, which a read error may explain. The CDR3 DNA sequence: TGTGCCAGCAGTCCCGACAGGGGGGGCCAGCCCCAGCATTTT. Protein sequence: CASSPDRGGQPQHF. The chain uses TRBV5-1 and TRBJ1-5; 9 bases agree with TRBD1. This CDR3 comprises 14 residues. Germline CDR1 reads SGHRS; CDR2 reads YFSETQ. The full variable domain, in which reference TRBV5-1 and TRBJ1-5 provide the parts outside the CDR3, is KAGVTQTPRYLIKTRGQQVTLSCSPISGHRSVSWYQQTPGQGLQFLFEYFSETQRNKGNFPGRFSGRQFSNSRSEMNVSTLELGDSALYLCASSPDRGGQPQHFGDGTRLSIL.

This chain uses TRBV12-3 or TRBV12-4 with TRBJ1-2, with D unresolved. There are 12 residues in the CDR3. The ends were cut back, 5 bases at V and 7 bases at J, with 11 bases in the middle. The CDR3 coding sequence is TGTGCCAGCAGTACAAACTGGGGTGGCTACACCTTC. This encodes CASSTNWGGYTF.

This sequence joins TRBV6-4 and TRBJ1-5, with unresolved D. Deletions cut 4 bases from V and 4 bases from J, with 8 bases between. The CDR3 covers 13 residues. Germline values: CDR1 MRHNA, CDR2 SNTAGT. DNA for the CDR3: TGTGCCAGCAGTGCGTCGGCAAATCAGCCCCAGCATTTT. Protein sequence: CASSASANQPQHF.

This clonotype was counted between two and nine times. The CDR3 region has the DNA TGTGCCAGCTCACCACGAGAGTCCCGAGAGACCCAGTACTTC. Translated, it gives CASSPRESRETQYF. The chain has TRBV18 and TRBJ2-5; D is undetermined. Germline V gene data show CDR1 as KGHSH and CDR2 as LQKENI. The CDR3 length is 14 residues. The V end was cut by 1 base, the J end by 4 bases, with 10 bases between.

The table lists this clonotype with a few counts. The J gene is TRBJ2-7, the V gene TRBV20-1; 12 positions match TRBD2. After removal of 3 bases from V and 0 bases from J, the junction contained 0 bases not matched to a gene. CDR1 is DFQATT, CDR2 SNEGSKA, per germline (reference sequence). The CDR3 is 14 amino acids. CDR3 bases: TGCAGTGCTAGGACTAGCGGGAGCTCCTACGAGCAGTACTTC. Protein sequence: CSARTSGSSYEQYF.

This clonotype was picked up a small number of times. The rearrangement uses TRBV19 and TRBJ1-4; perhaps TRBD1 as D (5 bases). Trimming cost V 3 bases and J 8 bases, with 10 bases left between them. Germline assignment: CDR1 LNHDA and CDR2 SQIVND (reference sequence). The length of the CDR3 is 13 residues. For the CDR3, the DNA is TGTGCCAGTAGTATGGGGCAAATCGAAAAACTGTTTTTT. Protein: CASSMGQIEKLFF. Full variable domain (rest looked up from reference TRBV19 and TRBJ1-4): DGGITQSPKYLFRKEGQNVTLSCEQNLNHDAMYWYRQDPGQGLRLIYYSQIVNDFQKGDIAEGYSVSREKKESFPLTVTSAQKNPTAFYLCASSMGQIEKLFFGSGTQLSVL.

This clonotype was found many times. CDR3 sequence: CAISDPTATLIPNSALHF. For the CDR3, the DNA is TGTGCCATCAGTGACCCGACAGCTACCCTAATTCCCAATTCGGCCCTCCACTTT. The chain couples TRBV10-3 to TRBJ1-6; tentatively, D is TRBD1 (5 bases). Trimming stripped 3 bases from V and 14 bases from J, with 29 bases between. CDR1 ENHRY and CDR2 SYGVKD come from the germline V gene. The CDR3 loop spans 18 amino acids.

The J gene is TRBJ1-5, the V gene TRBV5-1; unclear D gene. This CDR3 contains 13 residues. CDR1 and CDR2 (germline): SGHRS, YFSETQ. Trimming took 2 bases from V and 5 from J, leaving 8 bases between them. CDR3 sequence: CASSFRWDQPQHF. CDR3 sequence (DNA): TGCGCCAGCAGCTTTAGGTGGGATCAGCCCCAGCATTTT. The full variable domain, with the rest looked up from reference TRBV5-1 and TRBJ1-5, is KAGVTQTPRYLIKTRGQQVTLSCSPISGHRSVSWYQQTPGQGLQFLFEYFSETQRNKGNFPGRFSGRQFSNSRSEMNVSTLELGDSALYLCASSFRWDQPQHFGDGTRLSIL.

The CDR3 reads CASSPNVGVNSYEQYF. CDR3 nucleotides: TGTGCCAGCAGCCCAAATGTCGGGGTGAACTCCTACGAGCAGTACTTC. This chain connects TRBV11-1 to TRBJ2-7, with a tentative D call TRBD2 (5 bases). Per the germline V gene, CDR1 is SGHAT and CDR2 is FQDESV (reference sequence). Trimming removed 5 bases at V and 0 bases at J, with 17 bases between. This CDR3 is 16 amino acids long.

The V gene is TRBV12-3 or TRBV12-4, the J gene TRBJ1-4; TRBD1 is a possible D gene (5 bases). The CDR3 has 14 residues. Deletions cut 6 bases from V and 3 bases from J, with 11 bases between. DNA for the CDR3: TGTGCCAGCAGCCCCAGGGAAGCTAATGAAAAACTGTTTTTT. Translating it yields CASSPREANEKLFF.

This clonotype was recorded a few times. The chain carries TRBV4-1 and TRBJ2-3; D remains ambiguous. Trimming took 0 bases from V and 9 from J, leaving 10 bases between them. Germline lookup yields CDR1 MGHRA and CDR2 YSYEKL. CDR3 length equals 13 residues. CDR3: CASSQDVRSTQYF. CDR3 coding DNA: TGCGCCAGCAGCCAAGATGTCCGGTCCACGCAGTATTTT.

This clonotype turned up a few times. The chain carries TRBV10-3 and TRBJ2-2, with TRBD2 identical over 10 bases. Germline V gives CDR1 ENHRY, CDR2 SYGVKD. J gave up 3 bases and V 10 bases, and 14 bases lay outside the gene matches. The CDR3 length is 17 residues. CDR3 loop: CATRGQAGGRYTGELFF. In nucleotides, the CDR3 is TGTGCCACCAGGGGTCAAGCGGGGGGGCGCTACACCGGGGAGCTGTTTTTT.

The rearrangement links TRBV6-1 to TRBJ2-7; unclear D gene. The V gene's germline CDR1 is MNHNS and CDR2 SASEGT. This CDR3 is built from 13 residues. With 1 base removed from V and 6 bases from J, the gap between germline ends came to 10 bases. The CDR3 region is CASSEVGPTEQYF. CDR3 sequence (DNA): TGTGCCAGCAGTGAAGTAGGACCGACCGAGCAGTACTTC.

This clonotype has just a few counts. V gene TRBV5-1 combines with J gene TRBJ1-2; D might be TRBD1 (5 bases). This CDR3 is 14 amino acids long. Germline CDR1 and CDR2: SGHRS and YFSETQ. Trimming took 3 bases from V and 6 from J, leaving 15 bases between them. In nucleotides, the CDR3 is TGCGCCAGCAGCTCGGGGACGGGCCCGGATGGCTACACCTTC. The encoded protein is CASSSGTGPDGYTF.

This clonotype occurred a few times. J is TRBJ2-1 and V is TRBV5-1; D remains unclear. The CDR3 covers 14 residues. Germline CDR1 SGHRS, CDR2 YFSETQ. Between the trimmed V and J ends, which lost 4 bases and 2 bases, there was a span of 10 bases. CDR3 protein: CASSGPPAYNEQFF. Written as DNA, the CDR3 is TGCGCCAGCAGCGGACCCCCGGCCTACAATGAGCAGTTCTTC.

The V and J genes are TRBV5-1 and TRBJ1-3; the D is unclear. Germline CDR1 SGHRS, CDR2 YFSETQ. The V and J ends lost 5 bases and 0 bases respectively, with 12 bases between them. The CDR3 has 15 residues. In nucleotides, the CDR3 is TGCGCCAGCAGTAGCGGGGAGGCCTCTGGAAACACCATATATTTT. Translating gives CASSSGEASGNTIYF.

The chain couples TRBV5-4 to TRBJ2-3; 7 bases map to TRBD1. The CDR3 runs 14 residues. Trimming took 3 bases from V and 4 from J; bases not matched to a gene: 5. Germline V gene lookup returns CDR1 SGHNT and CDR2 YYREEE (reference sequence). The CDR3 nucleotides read TGTGCCAGCAGCTCACAGGGGTTAGCAGATACGCAGTATTTT. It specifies CASSSQGLADTQYF.

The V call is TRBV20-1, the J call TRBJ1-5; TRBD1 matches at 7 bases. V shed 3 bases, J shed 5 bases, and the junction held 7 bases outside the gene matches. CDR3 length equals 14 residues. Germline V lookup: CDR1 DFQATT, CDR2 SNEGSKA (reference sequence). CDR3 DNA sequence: TGCAGTGCTAGTAAGGACAGGCCGGATCAGCCCCAGCATTTT. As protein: CSASKDRPDQPQHF.

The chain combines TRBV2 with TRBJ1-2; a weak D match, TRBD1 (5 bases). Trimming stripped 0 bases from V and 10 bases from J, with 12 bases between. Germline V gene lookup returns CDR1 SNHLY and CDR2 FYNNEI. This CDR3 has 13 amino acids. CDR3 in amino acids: CASSEAPGTLYTF. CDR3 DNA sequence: TGTGCCAGCAGTGAAGCCCCCGGGACTCTCTACACCTTC. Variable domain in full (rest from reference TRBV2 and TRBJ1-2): EPEVTQTPSHQVTQMGQEVILRCVPISNHLYFYWYRQILGQKVEFLVSFYNNEISEKSEIFDDQFSVERPDGSNFTLKIRSTKLEDSAMYFCASSEAPGTLYTFGSGTRLTVV.

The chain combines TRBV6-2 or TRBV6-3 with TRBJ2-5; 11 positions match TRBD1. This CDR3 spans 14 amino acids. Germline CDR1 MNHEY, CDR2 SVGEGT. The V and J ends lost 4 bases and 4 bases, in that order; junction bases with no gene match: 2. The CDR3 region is CASSWTGGAETQYF. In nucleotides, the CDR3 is TGTGCCAGCAGTTGGACAGGGGGCGCAGAGACCCAGTACTTC.

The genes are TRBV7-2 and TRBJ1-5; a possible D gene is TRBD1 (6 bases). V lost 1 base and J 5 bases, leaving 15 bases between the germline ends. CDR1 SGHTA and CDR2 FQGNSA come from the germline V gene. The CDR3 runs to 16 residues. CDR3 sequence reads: CASSLGVGGEDQPQHF. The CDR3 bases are TGTGCCAGCAGCTTAGGCGTCGGGGGCGAGGATCAGCCCCAGCATTTT.

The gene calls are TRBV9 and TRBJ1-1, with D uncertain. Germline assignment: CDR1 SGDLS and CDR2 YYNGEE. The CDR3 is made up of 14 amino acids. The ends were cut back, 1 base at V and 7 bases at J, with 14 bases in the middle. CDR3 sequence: CASSVRHWDSEAFF. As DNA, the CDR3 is TGTGCCAGCAGCGTAAGACATTGGGATAGTGAAGCTTTCTTT.

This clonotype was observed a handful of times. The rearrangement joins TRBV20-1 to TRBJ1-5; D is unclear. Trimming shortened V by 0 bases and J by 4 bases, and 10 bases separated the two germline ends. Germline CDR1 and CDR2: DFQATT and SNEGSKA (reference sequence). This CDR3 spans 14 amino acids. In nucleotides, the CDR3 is TGCAGTGCTAGAGACATGAGGGAAAATCAGCCCCAGCATTTT. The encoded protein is CSARDMRENQPQHF.

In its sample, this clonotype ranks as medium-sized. CDR3 coding DNA: TGCGCCAGCAGCCCACAGGGGCCCACCGGGGAGCTGTTTTTT. Amino acid sequence: CASSPQGPTGELFF. V usage is TRBV5-1 and J usage is TRBJ2-2; 7 nucleotides line up with TRBD1. CDR1 and CDR2 (germline): SGHRS, YFSETQ. There are 14 residues in the CDR3. With V trimmed by 4 bases and J by 4 bases, 4 bases remained unmatched.

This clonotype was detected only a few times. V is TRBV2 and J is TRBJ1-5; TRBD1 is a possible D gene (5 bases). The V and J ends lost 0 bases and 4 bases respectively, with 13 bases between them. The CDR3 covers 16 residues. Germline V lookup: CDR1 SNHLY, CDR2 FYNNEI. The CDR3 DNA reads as TGTGCCAGCAGTGAAGCTACAGGAGTTGGGAATCAGCCCCAGCATTTT. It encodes CASSEATGVGNQPQHF.

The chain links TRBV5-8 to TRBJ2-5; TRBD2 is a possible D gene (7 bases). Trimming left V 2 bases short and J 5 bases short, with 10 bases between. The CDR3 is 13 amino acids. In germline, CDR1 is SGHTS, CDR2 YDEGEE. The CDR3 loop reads CASSFKGGETQYF. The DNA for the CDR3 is TGTGCCAGCAGCTTCAAGGGGGGGGAGACCCAGTACTTC.